Presented here are 24 T cell receptor beta chains from one specimen sequenced in a study of cytomegalovirus exposure and HLA in healthy donors. Sequencing was performed with immunoSEQ multiplex PCR; in TCRdb, only in-frame clones are kept and a portion is missing. Of over 200,000 clones in the sample, around 88% were seen once. Sequencing used PBMCs. The receptors here all came from a woman in her late teens or twenties in good health and CMV-seronegative.

The J gene is TRBJ2-1, the V gene TRBV2; TRBD1 matches at 9 bases. Per germline, CDR1 SNHLY and CDR2 FYNNEI. J gave up 2 bases and V 6 bases, and 5 bases lay outside the gene matches. The CDR3 is 15 amino acids. CDR3 nucleotides: TGTGCCAGCAGAACCGGGACAGGGCCCTACAATGAGCAGTTCTTC. It codes for CASRTGTGPYNEQFF. The full variable domain, completed using reference TRBV2 and TRBJ2-1, is EPEVTQTPSHQVTQMGQEVILRCVPISNHLYFYWYRQILGQKVEFLVSFYNNEISEKSEIFDDQFSVERPDGSNFTLKIRSTKLEDSAMYFCASRTGTGPYNEQFFGPGTRLTVL.

The V call is TRBV27, the J call TRBJ2-1, with 8 bases fitting TRBD1. J lost 5 bases, V lost 6 bases, and 18 bases had no gene match. This CDR3 contains 18 residues. CDR1 is MNHEY, CDR2 SMNVEV, per germline (reference sequence). In DNA, the CDR3 is TGTGCCAGCAGACCAAGAGGACAGGGCCTACCTCCAAACAATGAGCAGTTCTTC. It encodes CASRPRGQGLPPNNEQFF.

The chain couples TRBV19 to TRBJ1-5; 10 nucleotides line up with TRBD1. V lost 3 bases and J lost 4; bases outside the gene matches: 9. CDR1 and CDR2 from the germline V gene are LNHDA and SQIVND (reference sequence). CDR3 length: 17 residues. The CDR3 nucleotides are TGTGCCAGTAGTATTGAGGGGGACAGGGGTCCTAATCAGCCCCAGCATTTT. It yields the protein CASSIEGDRGPNQPQHF.

This chain connects TRBV5-6 to TRBJ2-1, with a weak D call TRBD2 (5 bases). V was pared by 7 bases and J by 8 bases, with 16 bases between. The CDR3 length is 13 residues. Looked up from germline, CDR1 is SGHDT and CDR2 is YYEEEE. CDR3 nucleotide sequence: TGTGCCAGCGCGGGCGAGAATTTTGATGAGCAGTTCTTC. Translation gives CASAGENFDEQFF.

This chain links TRBV30 with TRBJ1-4; D might be TRBD1 (6 bases). This CDR3 is 12 amino acids long. V lost 5 bases to trimming and J lost 4 bases, with 8 bases between them. Germline V gene sequence: CDR1 GTSNPN, CDR2 SVGIG (reference sequence). The DNA for the CDR3 is TGTGCCTGGCAGGACAGTAATGAAAAACTGTTTTTT. It encodes CAWQDSNEKLFF. The complete variable domain, with remaining parts taken from reference TRBV30 and TRBJ1-4, reads SQTIHQWPATLVQPVGSPLSLECTVEGTSNPNLYWYRQAAGRGLQLLFYSVGIGQISSEVPQNLSASRPQDRQFILSSKKLLLSDSGFYLCAWQDSNEKLFFGSGTQLSVL.

V usage is TRBV5-1 and J usage is TRBJ2-1; 9 bases map to TRBD2. The junction had 11 bases not matched to a gene; V was cut back by 3 bases and J by 7 bases. This CDR3 is 16 amino acids long. CDR1 is SGHRS and CDR2 is YFSETQ in the germline V gene. This CDR3 reads CASSWGGSGRRNEQFF. DNA of the CDR3: TGCGCCAGCAGCTGGGGGGGGAGCGGGAGGAGGAATGAGCAGTTCTTC. Looking up the rest from reference TRBV5-1 and TRBJ2-1 gives the full variable domain: KAGVTQTPRYLIKTRGQQVTLSCSPISGHRSVSWYQQTPGQGLQFLFEYFSETQRNKGNFPGRFSGRQFSNSRSEMNVSTLELGDSALYLCASSWGGSGRRNEQFFGPGTRLTVL.

This clone was counted a single time. The genes are TRBV27 and TRBJ2-1, with 8 bases aligning to TRBD2. The CDR3 length is 18 residues. Germline V gene data show CDR1 as MNHEY and CDR2 as SMNVEV (reference sequence). The ends lost 5 bases at V and 1 base at J; junction bases unmatched: 13. CDR3 residues: CASSPNLSGSGSYNEQFF. DNA of the CDR3: TGTGCCAGCAGTCCAAACCTGAGCGGGAGTGGATCCTACAATGAGCAGTTCTTC.

This chain joins TRBV19 and TRBJ1-2; D is perhaps TRBD1 (6 bases). Trimming removed 4 bases at V and 0 bases at J, with 15 bases between. CDR1 is LNHDA and CDR2 is SQIVND in the germline V gene (reference sequence). The CDR3 has 16 amino acids. CDR3 nucleotide sequence: TGTGCCAGTAGTACTGTTTACAGGGAGACTAACTATGGCTACACCTTC. This encodes CASSTVYRETNYGYTF.

The chain links TRBV6-1 to TRBJ2-3, with a possible D match to TRBD2 (6 bases). Germline CDR1 and CDR2: MNHNS and SASEGT. The V end was cut by 1 base, the J end by 6 bases, with 11 bases between. This CDR3 has 14 amino acids. The CDR3 nucleotides are TGTGCCAGCAGTGAAGGGGAGGCCGTGGATACGCAGTATTTT. It codes for CASSEGEAVDTQYF.

The V gene is TRBV27, the J gene TRBJ1-2; D gene uncertain. This CDR3 spans 14 amino acids. Trimming shortened V by 5 bases and J by 4 bases, and 14 bases separated the two germline ends. Looked up from germline, CDR1 is MNHEY and CDR2 is SMNVEV (reference sequence). The CDR3 DNA follows: TGTGCCAGCAGTGCAGGTTGGTTGGTCTATGGCTACACCTTC. This gives the protein CASSAGWLVYGYTF.

The chain couples TRBV2 to TRBJ1-1; 12 bases are a match to TRBD1. The CDR3 is 15 residues long. The germline gives CDR1 SNHLY, CDR2 FYNNEI. The CDR3 protein is CGVGTGGSGNTEAFF. The CDR3 DNA sequence: TGTGGAGTCGGGACAGGGGGCTCGGGGAACACTGAAGCTTTCTTT.

The chain combines TRBV9 with TRBJ1-2; 7 bases match TRBD1. The CDR3 consists of 13 residues. Germline V CDR1 and CDR2: SGDLS, YYNGEE. With V trimmed by 4 bases and J by 2 bases, 2 bases remained unmatched. CDR3: CASSRDSNYGYTF. As DNA, the CDR3 is TGTGCCAGCAGCCGGGACAGCAACTATGGCTACACCTTC. Filled out from reference TRBV9 and TRBJ1-2, the complete variable domain reads DSGVTQTPKHLITATGQRVTLRCSPRSGDLSVYWYQQSLDQGLQFLIQYYNGEERAKGNILERFSAQQFPDLHSELNLSSLELGDSALYFCASSRDSNYGYTFGSGTRLTVV.

This chain joins TRBV4-1 and TRBJ2-1; weak D call: TRBD1 (5 bases). CDR1 is MGHRA and CDR2 is YSYEKL in the germline V gene. The CDR3 covers 16 residues. Deletions cut 4 bases from V and 2 bases from J, with 15 bases between. The CDR3, as DNA: TGCGCCAGCAGCCCCCTTGGGGCGAGTCCCTACAATGAGCAGTTCTTC. Its translation is CASSPLGASPYNEQFF.

V gene TRBV6-5 combines with J gene TRBJ2-7; D gene ambiguous. Germline assignment: CDR1 MNHEY and CDR2 SVGAGI. V was pared by 2 bases and J by 2 bases, with 10 bases between. This CDR3 comprises 14 residues. CDR3 DNA sequence: TGTGCCAGCAGTTACGGGCAGGCAACCTACGAGCAGTACTTC. Amino acids: CASSYGQATYEQYF.

This chain links TRBV2 with TRBJ2-7; possibly TRBD2 for D (6 bases). The germline V and J ends were trimmed by 3 bases and 4 bases, with 25 bases remaining between them. CDR1 SNHLY and CDR2 FYNNEI come from the germline V gene. This CDR3 has 18 amino acids. CDR3 loop: CASSDLRVRDLPLYEQYF. The CDR3 DNA sequence: TGTGCCAGCAGTGATTTAAGGGTGCGGGATCTCCCCTTATACGAGCAGTACTTC.

The rearrangement joins TRBV19 to TRBJ1-2; 10 positions match TRBD1. This CDR3 region has 14 residues. Germline V gives CDR1 LNHDA, CDR2 SQIVND (reference sequence). The junction had 5 bases not matched to a gene; V was cut back by 5 bases and J by 5 bases. The CDR3 loop reads CASSQSGQGYGYTF. The CDR3 DNA reads TGTGCCAGTAGTCAATCGGGACAGGGGTATGGCTACACCTTC.

The DNA of the CDR3 is TGTGCCAGCAGTGAACTTGGGAGCGGGAGGGCCTCCCAGTACTTC. This codes for CASSELGSGRASQYF. The rearrangement uses TRBV2 and TRBJ2-5; 10 bases are shared with TRBD2. Per germline, CDR1 SNHLY and CDR2 FYNNEI. The junction had 9 bases not matched to a gene; V was cut back by 2 bases and J by 9 bases. This CDR3 region has 15 residues.

The chain has TRBV27 and TRBJ2-7; D is unclear. CDR1 is MNHEY and CDR2 is SMNVEV in the germline V gene (reference sequence). The CDR3 totals 15 residues. V shed 3 bases and J shed 2 bases, with 14 bases lying between them. CDR3 sequence reads: CASSFHGTATYEQYF. CDR3 in DNA: TGTGCCAGCAGTTTCCATGGCACAGCAACCTACGAGCAGTACTTC.

The V and J genes are TRBV4-1 and TRBJ1-1; D uncertain. V was trimmed by 1 base and J by 2 bases, leaving 11 bases between them. The germline CDR1 and CDR2 sequences are MGHRA and YSYEKL. The CDR3 sequence is 15 residues long. The CDR3 coding sequence is TGCGCCAGCAGCCAAGTCATTCCGGGAAACACTGAAGCTTTCTTT. Protein product: CASSQVIPGNTEAFF.

This chain joins TRBV28 and TRBJ1-2; D is uncertain. The CDR3 covers 12 residues. Germline-derived CDR1 and CDR2 are MDHEN and SYDVKM. Trimming pared 10 bases from V and 2 bases from J, leaving 11 bases between. CDR3 in amino acids: CATAVQNYGYTF. CDR3 coding DNA: TGTGCCACCGCCGTCCAGAACTATGGCTACACCTTC.

V usage is TRBV27 and J usage is TRBJ2-7, with a possible D match to TRBD2 (6 bases). This CDR3 comprises 20 residues. The V and J ends lost 6 bases and 7 bases respectively, with 37 bases between them. Germline loops: CDR1 MNHEY, CDR2 SMNVEV (reference sequence). CDR3 region: CASRLAWPVLGGFRTKEQYF. CDR3 DNA sequence: TGTGCCAGCAGACTGGCGTGGCCTGTTCTCGGCGGGTTTAGGACTAAAGAGCAGTACTTC.

The CDR3 DNA follows: TGTGCCAGCAGTCCCCACAGGGGCTATGGCTACACCTTC. The encoded protein is CASSPHRGYGYTF. V gene TRBV6-1 combines with J gene TRBJ1-2, with TRBD1 identical over 7 bases. The germline V gene encodes CDR1 MNHNS and CDR2 SASEGT. V shed 5 bases, J shed 4 bases, and the junction held 4 bases outside the gene matches. The CDR3 covers 13 residues.

This clone was observed a few times. The rearrangement joins TRBV6-5 to TRBJ1-2; the D gene is possibly TRBD1 (6 bases). V lost 7 bases to trimming and J lost 4 bases, with 19 bases between them. The CDR3 loop spans 15 amino acids. Germline V gene lookup returns CDR1 MNHEY and CDR2 SVGAGI. The CDR3 here is CASTVTGGAGYGYTF. The DNA for the CDR3 is TGTGCCAGCACAGTTACGGGGGGCGCGGGCTATGGCTACACCTTC.

The chain couples TRBV7-6 to TRBJ2-3; TRBD2 matches at 8 bases. V shed 6 bases and J 2 bases; nucleotides not matched to a gene: 10. Germline V gene data show CDR1 as SGHVS and CDR2 as FNYEAQ. The CDR3 has 16 amino acids. The DNA of the CDR3 is TGTGCCAGCAGTCCCGGACTAGCCGGACCCACAGATACGCAGTATTTT. Its protein product is CASSPGLAGPTDTQYF.